The following is a T cell receptor beta chain sequence with its context. The same CDR3 also results from other DNA sequences found in this sample. Only in-frame clones appear in the TCRdb table, and some are missing; sequencing was by immunoSEQ multiplex PCR. The sample carries approximately 98,000 clones, more than 85% recorded once. The sample originates from a study of OX40 agonist ivuxolimab in advanced cancers. There are 15 residues in the CDR3. V lost 4 bases to trimming and J lost 1 base; unmatched junction nucleotides: 4. Germline-derived CDR1 and CDR2 are SGHRS and YFSETQ. The sequences come from CD4+ or CD8+ T cells sorted from blood, collected in a trial of the OX40 agonist ivuxolimab. This receptor was identified in an adult with an advanced solid tumor such as melanoma, head and neck, liver or kidney cancer. This chain joins TRBV5-1 and TRBJ2-7, with 11 bases that match TRBD2. The CDR3 bases are TGCGCCAGCAGCCCTAGCGGGGGGTCGTCCTACGAGCAGTACTTC. Residues: CASSPSGGSSYEQYF.